This paragraph covers one T cell receptor (beta chain) sequence. In the authors' methods: From reference gene primer amplification, estimates of nucleated cell counts were derived. Here immunoSEQ multiplex PCR was the method, and the copy in TCRdb shows in-frame clones only, minus some. Clonal size and the V and J genes are those of that table, whereas D and trimming came from the DNA. The table includes 150,000 or so clones, 90% detected once. This sample was included in a study of blood T cell repertoires in COVID-19. Overall study context: Sources were T cells, B-cell-depleted T cells, or PBMCs; the material itself was cDNA or gDNA.

This TCR derives from a man aged 45-65 years with acute or convalescent COVID-19. The material sequenced was peripheral blood.

The CDR3 DNA follows: TGTGCCACCAGCAGTGACTCAGTTGCACGCTCTGGAAACACCATATATTTT. It encodes CATSSDSVARSGNTIYF. The chain carries TRBV15 and TRBJ1-3; D ambiguous. Looked up from germline, CDR1 is LNHNV and CDR2 is YYDKDF (reference sequence). CDR3 length: 17 amino acids. V lost 3 bases and J 0 bases, leaving 15 bases between the germline ends.